The 15 T cell receptor beta chains presented below share a single source sample, sequenced in a study of cytomegalovirus exposure and HLA in healthy donors. The PCR made use of 60 Vbeta and 13 Jbeta primers. Some clones are missing from TCRdb's copy, which holds only in-frame ones; the method was immunoSEQ multiplex PCR. The repertoire shows 100,000 to 150,000 clones; the top ten hold roughly 1.6%. Sequencing was done on a sample of PBMCs. These receptors all come from a woman aged 40 to 50 in good health and CMV-seronegative.

The V gene is TRBV7-8, the J gene TRBJ1-4; D ambiguous. The CDR3 runs to 14 residues. Germline assignment: CDR1 SGHVS and CDR2 FQNEAQ. The V gene lost 3 bases and the J gene lost 7 bases, with 12 bases spanning the gap. In DNA, the CDR3 is TGTGCCAGCAGCTTTCGGGAGGGTCGTGAAAAACTGTTTTTT. It codes for CASSFREGREKLFF.

The CDR3 coding sequence is TGTGCCATCAGTGAGCCCGGACTAAACACTGAAGCTTTCTTT. Protein product: CAISEPGLNTEAFF. This rearrangement joins TRBV10-3 to TRBJ1-1; D unresolved. Germline lookup yields CDR1 ENHRY and CDR2 SYGVKD. The CDR3 sequence is 14 residues long. Trimming took 2 bases from V and 2 from J, leaving 9 bases between them.

A remark on this clone: The identical CDR3 is also encoded by other nucleotide sequences in the sample. The chain has TRBV28 and TRBJ1-2, with a weak D call TRBD1 (6 bases). The V gene's germline CDR1 is MDHEN and CDR2 SYDVKM. This CDR3 contains 14 residues. With 1 base removed from V and 4 bases from J, the gap between germline ends came to 10 bases. In DNA, the CDR3 is TGTGCCAGCAGTTTATCGGGGGGCGGCTATGGCTACACCTTC. This gives the protein CASSLSGGGYGYTF.

The chain has TRBV7-9 and TRBJ1-1; maybe TRBD1 (5 bases). Germline CDR1 reads SEHNR; CDR2 reads FQNEAQ (reference sequence). This CDR3 is built from 14 residues. The V gene lost 0 bases and the J gene lost 6 bases, with 11 bases spanning the gap. The CDR3 nucleotides read TGTGCCAGCAGCTTAGCGCAGGGAGGGGCTGAAGCTTTCTTT. Amino acid sequence: CASSLAQGGAEAFF.

CDR3: CASKGRPPGTEAFF. In nucleotides, the CDR3 is TGTGCCAGTAAAGGCCGCCCCCCGGGCACTGAAGCTTTCTTT. This rearrangement joins TRBV19 to TRBJ1-1; D is ambiguous. CDR1 LNHDA and CDR2 SQIVND come from the germline V gene (reference sequence). The CDR3 totals 14 residues. V dropped 7 bases and J dropped 4 bases, with 16 bases sitting between them.

The gene calls are TRBV2 and TRBJ2-3; D perhaps matches TRBD2 (8 bases). Germline V CDR1 and CDR2: SNHLY, FYNNEI. V was cut by 7 bases and J by 3 bases, with 20 bases left in between. The CDR3 totals 16 residues. Written as DNA, the CDR3 is TGTGCCAGCACCCCCGGGAGGGGGCGGGGAACAGATACGCAGTATTTT. Protein sequence: CASTPGRGRGTDTQYF.

This chain connects TRBV2 to TRBJ1-2, with no clear D. Trimming took off 4 bases at V and 7 bases at J, with 13 bases between the two ends. This CDR3 comprises 13 residues. Germline CDR1 and CDR2: SNHLY and FYNNEI. This chain's CDR3 is CASSGASRSGYTF. The DNA of the CDR3 is TGTGCCAGCAGTGGGGCGTCGCGCTCTGGCTACACCTTC.

The chain links TRBV9 to TRBJ1-4, with 8 bases that match TRBD1. Looked up from germline, CDR1 is SGDLS and CDR2 is YYNGEE. The length of the CDR3 is 16 residues. V lost 0 bases, J lost 4 bases, and 5 bases stayed unmatched. CDR3 residues: CASSVGTGTGNEKLFF. CDR3 bases: TGTGCCAGCAGCGTAGGGACAGGGACGGGTAATGAAAAACTGTTTTTT.

The J gene is TRBJ1-1, the V gene TRBV2; D is possibly TRBD1 (5 bases). CDR3 length: 16 residues. The V end was cut by 2 bases, the J end by 2 bases, with 15 bases between. Germline CDR1 and CDR2: SNHLY and FYNNEI. CDR3 sequence reads: CASSERGREANTEAFF. Here the CDR3 DNA reads TGTGCCAGCAGTGAAAGGGGCAGGGAGGCCAACACTGAAGCTTTCTTT.

The J gene is TRBJ2-5, the V gene TRBV27, with D perhaps matching TRBD2 (5 bases). Deletions cut 6 bases from V and 10 bases from J, with 18 bases between. Germline CDR1 MNHEY, CDR2 SMNVEV (reference sequence). The CDR3 has 13 residues. The DNA for the CDR3 is TGTGCCAGCAGCTATGGGCCCCCAGCGGACCAGTACTTC. Its protein product is CASSYGPPADQYF.

The chain couples TRBV6-1 to TRBJ2-7; the match to TRBD2 covers 7 bases. This CDR3 has 14 amino acids. Looked up from germline, CDR1 is MNHNS and CDR2 is SASEGT. Trimming cost V 7 bases and J 5 bases; bases outside gene matches: 11. The DNA of the CDR3 is TGTGCCAGCACCGAGCGGGGCTTTCGGGACGAGCAGTACTTC. This encodes CASTERGFRDEQYF.

The chain carries TRBV4-2 and TRBJ1-4; no definite D call. The V end was cut by 0 bases, the J end by 7 bases, with 6 bases between. Looked up from germline, CDR1 is LGHNA and CDR2 is YNFKEQ. CDR3 size: 13 residues. The DNA of the CDR3 is TGTGCCAGCAGCCAAGAGGGAGGTGAAAAACTGTTTTTT. This gives the protein CASSQEGGEKLFF.

J is TRBJ2-5 and V is TRBV7-2, with 10 bases matching TRBD2. Germline V CDR1 and CDR2: SGHTA, FQGNSA. This CDR3 comprises 14 residues. The J segment lost 5 bases and the V segment lost 6 bases, leaving 6 bases of the junction unmatched. The CDR3 DNA reads TGTGCCAGCAGGAGCGGGGGGGCGGGTGAGACCCAGTACTTC. Amino acids: CASRSGGAGETQYF. The full variable domain, with the rest looked up from reference TRBV7-2 and TRBJ2-5, is GAGVSQSPSNKVTEKGKDVELRCDPISGHTALYWYRQSLGQGLEFLIYFQGNSAPDKSGLPSDRFSAERTGGSVSTLTIQRTQQEDSAVYLCASRSGGAGETQYFGPGTRLLVL.

The CDR3 DNA sequence: TGTGCCAGCATGTGGGGACATTCGAACACTGAAGCTTTCTTT. As protein: CASMWGHSNTEAFF. V is TRBV5-4 and J is TRBJ1-1; D is perhaps TRBD1 (6 bases). The CDR3 loop spans 14 amino acids. Germline V CDR1 and CDR2: SGHNT, YYREEE (reference sequence). The germline V and J ends were trimmed by 6 bases and 1 base, with 13 bases remaining between them.

V usage is TRBV5-4 and J usage is TRBJ2-1, with 9 positions matching TRBD2. The CDR3 spans 16 residues. Germline loops: CDR1 SGHNT, CDR2 YYREEE (reference sequence). Losses at the gene ends were 2 bases for V and 3 bases for J; bases not matched to a gene: 6. The CDR3 spells CASSFLGSGGYNEQFF. The CDR3, as DNA: TGTGCCAGCAGCTTTCTAGGTAGCGGGGGCTACAATGAGCAGTTCTTC.